The rows below give T cell receptor beta chains drawn from one sample of a study of shared T cell receptors in the human thymus. Data came from immunoSEQ multiplex PCR; TCRdb stores just in-frame clones and leaves some out. The top ten hold about 0.014% of the sample, which has almost 550,000 clones, 70% to 80% seen once. These data are also associated with another study on human thymus T cells.

Material for sequencing was thymocytes. The receptors come from a boy in the first two years of life with a congenital heart defect. CDR3s include the opening cysteine and the closing phenylalanine or tryptophan. Part of the rows lack a size; the others show once, few, many or a class for expanded clones.

v_call | clone_size | cdr3_length | cdr3_aa
TRBV11-3 | NA | 14 | CASSPRGSTGELFF
TRBV27 | once | 16 | CASTIGSRPSYNEQFF
TRBV21-1 | NA | 14 | CASSLDRLNQPQHF
TRBV20-1 | NA | 10 | CSASGTANTF
TRBV30 | NA | 17 | CAWSCSKREFIGYEQYF
TRBV6-6 | NA | 14 | CASTQGTLRETQYF
TRBV5-4 | NA | 16 | CASSLGLAGVTDTQYF
TRBV4-3 | few | 16 | CASSQTPREGMGEQYF
TRBV28 | once | 18 | CASRLLAGGPVATGELFF
TRBV5-1 | NA | 14 | CASRRDSEYNEQFF
TRBV5-4 | NA | 13 | CASSRTDTYEQYF
TRBV19 | NA | 14 | CASSTGLRTDTQYF
TRBV5-8 | NA | 11 | CASSTQDISDF
TRBV4-1 | few | 17 | CASSPPGSTGGLNEQYF
TRBV7-3 | NA | 14 | CASSLEWRGDTQYF
TRBV9 | NA | 18 | CASSSAAGGFEVAGTQYF
TRBV9 | few | 18 | CASSASSVAGGVDTEAFF
TRBV4-3 | few | 13 | CASSHPATDGYTF
TRBV11-2 | NA | 15 | CASSLLRDKATEAFF
TRBV7-2 | NA | 14 | CASSFTGGRSEAFF
TRBV6-1 | NA | 16 | CASSAGTGVLNQPQHF
TRBV7-2 | NA | 15 | CASSLATTPPYEQYF
TRBV4-1 | NA | 16 | CASSQVKGRDSYEQYF
TRBV9 | once | 17 | CASSATGTRVSGNTIYF
TRBV28 | NA | 15 | CASSSGRGSTDTQYF
TRBV7-9 | NA | 16 | CASRKLGTSRQETQYF
TRBV4-1 | NA | 16 | CASSQGGGRSLETQYF
TRBV19 | NA | 19 | CASRRVPGQGGGTNEKLFF
TRBV4-1 | NA | 20 | CASSQSPPPTGAGVTDTQYF
TRBV9 | NA | 16 | CASSVAAGGWRNEQFF
TRBV25-1 | NA | 13 | CASSRTDGNTIYF
TRBV27 | NA | 13 | CASSTGGRQPQHF
TRBV19 | few | 16 | CASSRGDRVPTDTQYF
TRBV4-2 | NA | 12 | CASRPSEQIAFF
TRBV29-1 | NA | 20 | CSANAGGTPGLAGAGETQYF
TRBV15 | NA | 16 | CATSSLVGSGGDTQYF
TRBV19 | few | 18 | CASRGKIAGGPSTDTQYF